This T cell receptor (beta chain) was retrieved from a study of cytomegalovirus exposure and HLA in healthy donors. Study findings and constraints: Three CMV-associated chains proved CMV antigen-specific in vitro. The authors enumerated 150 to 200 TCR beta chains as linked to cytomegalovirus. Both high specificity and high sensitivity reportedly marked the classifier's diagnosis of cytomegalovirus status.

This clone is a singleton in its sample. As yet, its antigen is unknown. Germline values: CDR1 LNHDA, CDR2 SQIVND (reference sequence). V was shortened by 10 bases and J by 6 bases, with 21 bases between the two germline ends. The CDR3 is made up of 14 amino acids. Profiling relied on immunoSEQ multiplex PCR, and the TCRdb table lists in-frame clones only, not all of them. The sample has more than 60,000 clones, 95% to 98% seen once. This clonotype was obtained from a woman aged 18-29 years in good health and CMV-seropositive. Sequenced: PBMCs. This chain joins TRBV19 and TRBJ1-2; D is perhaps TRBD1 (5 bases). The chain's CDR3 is CAIRRDRPRDGYTF. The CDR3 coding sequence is TGTGCCATCCGTCGTGACCGTCCCAGGGATGGCTACACCTTC.